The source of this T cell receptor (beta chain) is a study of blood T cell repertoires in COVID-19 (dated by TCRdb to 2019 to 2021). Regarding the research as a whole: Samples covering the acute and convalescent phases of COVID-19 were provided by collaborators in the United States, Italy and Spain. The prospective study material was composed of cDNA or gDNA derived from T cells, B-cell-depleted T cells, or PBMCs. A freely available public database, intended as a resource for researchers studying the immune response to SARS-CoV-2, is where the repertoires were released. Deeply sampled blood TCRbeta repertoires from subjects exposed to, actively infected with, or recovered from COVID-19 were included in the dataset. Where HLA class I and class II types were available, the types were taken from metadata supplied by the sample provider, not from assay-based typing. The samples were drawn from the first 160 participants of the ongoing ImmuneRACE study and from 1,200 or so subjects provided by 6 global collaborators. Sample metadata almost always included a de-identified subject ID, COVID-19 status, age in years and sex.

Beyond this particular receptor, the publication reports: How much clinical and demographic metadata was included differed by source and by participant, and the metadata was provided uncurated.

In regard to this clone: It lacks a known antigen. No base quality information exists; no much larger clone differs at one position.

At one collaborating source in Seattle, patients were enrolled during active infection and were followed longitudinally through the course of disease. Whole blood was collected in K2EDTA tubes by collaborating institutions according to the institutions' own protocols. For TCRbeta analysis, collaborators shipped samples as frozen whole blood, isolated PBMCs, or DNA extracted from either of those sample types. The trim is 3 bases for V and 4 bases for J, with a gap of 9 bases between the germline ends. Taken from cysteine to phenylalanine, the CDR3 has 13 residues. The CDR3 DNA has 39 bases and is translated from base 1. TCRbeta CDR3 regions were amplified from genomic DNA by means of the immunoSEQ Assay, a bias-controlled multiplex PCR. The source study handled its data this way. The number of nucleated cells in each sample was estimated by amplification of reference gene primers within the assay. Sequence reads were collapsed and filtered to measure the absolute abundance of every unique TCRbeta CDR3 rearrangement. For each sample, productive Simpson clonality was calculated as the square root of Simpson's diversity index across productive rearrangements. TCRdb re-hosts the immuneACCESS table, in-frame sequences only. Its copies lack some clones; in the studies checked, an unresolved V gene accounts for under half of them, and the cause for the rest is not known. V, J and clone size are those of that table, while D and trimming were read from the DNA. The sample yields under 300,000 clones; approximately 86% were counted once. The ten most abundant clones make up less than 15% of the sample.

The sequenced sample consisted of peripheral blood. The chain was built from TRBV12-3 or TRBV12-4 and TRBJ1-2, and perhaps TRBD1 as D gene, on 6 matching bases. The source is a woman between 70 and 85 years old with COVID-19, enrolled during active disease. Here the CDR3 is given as CASSLGAGYGYTF. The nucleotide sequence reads TGTGCCAGCAGTTTGGGGGCGGGCTATGGCTACACCTTC.